These T cell receptor beta chains were read from a single sample in a study of vaccination and CD4 T cells after COVID-19. The antigens for these receptors are not known. TCRdb ran MiXCR on the PCR reads and lists one entry per CDR3 protein. The data show thousands of distinct CDR3 sequences, 60% to 75% seen once. The sequencing sample was made of CD4+ T cells from blood, cultured in vitro. The receptors come from a human donor who had recovered from COVID-19. Both conserved end residues are trimmed from each CDR3. D genes are given only for firm matches.

ASSLARGAEAF,TRBJ1-1,-,TRBV12-3/TRBV12-4
ASSKRGTNGYT,TRBJ1-2,-,TRBV25-1
ASTPGDVNTEAF,TRBJ1-1,-,TRBV19
ASSIDPGGSYEQY,TRBJ2-7,TRBD2,TRBV5-1
ASSYAGADTEAF,TRBJ1-1,-,TRBV6-5
ATRKGAAGNTIY,TRBJ1-3,TRBD1,TRBV6-1
ASSYNDRGRNEAF,TRBJ1-1,TRBD1,TRBV6-5
ASSKMPGGFPYEQY,TRBJ2-7,TRBD1,TRBV25-1
ASMRGEGSPLH,TRBJ1-6,-,TRBV2
ASSLLDMRAEAF,TRBJ1-1,-,TRBV12-3/TRBV12-4
SARETAYNEQF,TRBJ2-1,-,TRBV20-1
ASSQDPGRNTDTQY,TRBJ2-3,-,TRBV4-3
ASSLAHGRGETQY,TRBJ2-5,TRBD2,TRBV7-3
ASRPGRQAYEQY,TRBJ2-7,-,TRBV2
ASSLVGQKAF,TRBJ1-1,-,TRBV11-2
ASSLGGTSLETQY,TRBJ2-5,-,TRBV5-1
ASSPPGTSGYEQY,TRBJ2-7,TRBD2,TRBV7-9
ATSTTDGIGDRLF,TRBJ1-4,-,TRBV15
ASSFLRQGAMNTGELF,TRBJ2-2,TRBD1,TRBV7-8
ASRRDRGPTDTQY,TRBJ2-3,TRBD1,TRBV6-1
ASSPATQARNSPLH,TRBJ1-6,-,TRBV25-1
ASSPAGATDTQY,TRBJ2-3,-,TRBV14
ASSPRDSLETQY,TRBJ2-5,TRBD1,TRBV27
ASSKGQLNEKLF,TRBJ1-4,TRBD1,TRBV27
ASSPTGILNTEAF,TRBJ1-1,-,TRBV19
ASSLVNNQPQH,TRBJ1-5,-,TRBV27
ASSLAVRGVGTKNIQY,TRBJ2-4,-,TRBV5-1
ASSSPSGEYTDTQY,TRBJ2-3,TRBD2,TRBV11-3
ASTPGQLNSPLH,TRBJ1-6,TRBD1,TRBV5-4
SANPQLAGDLYGYNEQF,TRBJ2-1,TRBD2,TRBV20-1
ASSLDGQGGYEQY,TRBJ2-7,TRBD1,TRBV5-1
SAPRANTDTQY,TRBJ2-3,-,TRBV20-1
ASSAGEGQF,TRBJ2-1,-,TRBV6-1
ASSPGQGTGSNQPQH,TRBJ1-5,TRBD1,TRBV27
ASDSPPLYNEQF,TRBJ2-1,-,TRBV19
ATSDLHRVKNSPLH,TRBJ1-6,-,TRBV24-1
ATSRDGLAGAFNTGELF,TRBJ2-2,TRBD2,TRBV15